This TCR beta chain was found in a study of vaccination and CD4 T cells after COVID-19. In the study overall: Every culture used as a control got a CEFX pool, an HIV-1 Nef pool, or no peptide.

The treatment was: approximately 11-day PBMC culture with coronavirus spike peptide pools or control peptides (ViraFEST assay). According to the study, CD4+ T cells from the unexposed donor were gathered ahead of the COVID-19 pandemic (2011-2018). T cells were expanded with peptide pools, and expanded clonotypes were identified by TCR sequencing. Culture conditions combined two million PBMCs per well with 9.5 to 10 IU/ml IL-2 and roughly 10 ug/ml peptide pools. The assay that was used to sequence DNA from cultured CD4+ T cells was the Oncomine TCR Beta short-read assay. The authors extracted genomic DNA from cultured CD4+ T cells. From the PCR reads, TCRdb called clonotypes with MiXCR, one entry per CDR3 protein. The repertoire holds 7,500 to 10,000 distinct CDR3 sequences, with just under 35% as singletons. Worth noting for this clonotype: Its antigen remains unknown.

This sequence was found in a human donor in good health. Sample: CD4+ T cells from blood, cultured in vitro.

The CDR3, as DNA: TGTGCCACCAGCAGAGAAGGGACAGGGTCCAACGAGCAGTACTTC. Translation: CATSREGTGSNEQYF. The chain carries TRBV15 and TRBJ2-7; 9 nucleotides match TRBD1. Per the germline V gene, CDR1 is LNHNV and CDR2 is YYDKDF (reference sequence). There are 15 residues in the CDR3. The V segment lost 0 bases and the J segment 5 bases; nucleotides outside the gene matches: 5.